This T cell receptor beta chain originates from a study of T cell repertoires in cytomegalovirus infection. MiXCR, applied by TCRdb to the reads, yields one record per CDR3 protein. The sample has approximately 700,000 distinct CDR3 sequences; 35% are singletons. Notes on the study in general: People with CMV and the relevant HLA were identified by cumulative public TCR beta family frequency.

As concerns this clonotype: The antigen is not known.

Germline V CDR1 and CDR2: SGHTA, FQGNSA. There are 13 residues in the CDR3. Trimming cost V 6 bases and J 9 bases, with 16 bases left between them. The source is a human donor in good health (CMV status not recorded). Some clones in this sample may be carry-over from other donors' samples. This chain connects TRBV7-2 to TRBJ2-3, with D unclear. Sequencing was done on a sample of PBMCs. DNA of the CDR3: TGTGCCAGCAGTCCCCAAGCCCACCACACGCAGTATTTT. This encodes CASSPQAHHTQYF.